The T cell receptor beta chain under discussion was sequenced for a study of early T cells in non-severe SARS-CoV-2 infection (dated by TCRdb to 2020 to 2023). General notes on the study: TCR sequencing used bulk RNA from unsorted whole blood, so alpha and beta chains could not be paired.

The study was a case-control design nested within a healthcare worker cohort in London, UK, with weekly nasopharyngeal swab PCR tests and blood sampling. Healthcare workers were recruited between 23 and 31 March 2020, during the week of the UK lockdown, and were followed weekly for up to roughly 15 weeks. Comment on this clonotype: The target of this receptor is not known. There are no base qualities to consult, and no much larger clone falls within one base.

Study-wide conclusions, independent of this receptor: VDJdb matching was skewed toward anti-spike CD8 responses and likely underestimated virus-specific expansions, missing private and CD4 specificities.

Library creation used 5' RACE. The instrument given in TCRdb is NextSeq 500. To correct for sequencing error and PCR bias, the TCR library protocol tagged individual cDNA molecules with unique molecular identifiers. TCR alpha and beta chains were both sequenced, and the abundances of alpha and beta sequences in each sample were closely correlated with each other. In the source study's methods: Decombinator V4 was used to annotate the V gene, J gene and CDR3 of the TCR sequences. Expanded TCRs were defined as changing significantly between any two time points under a Poisson model with p below 0.0001. TCR abundances were normalised to the total number of TCRs sequenced per sample and were expressed as counts per million. TRAV1-2 paired with TRAJ12, TRAJ20 or TRAJ33 defined MAIT TCRs, while TRAV10 paired with TRAJ18 defined iNKT TCRs. VDJdb, accessed on 1 November 2021, was searched for TCRs annotated for CMV, EBV and SARS-CoV-2, and TCRs annotated for more than one antigen were excluded. TCRdb handled the public reads itself, with Q25 trimming in fastp and clone calling in MiXCR, and kept productive beta chains. Each entry merges the rows of one CDR3 protein and shows their most common DNA and genes. The V and J calls follow TCRdb's processing rather than the paper's. This sample comprises 55,000 to 85,000 distinct CDR3 sequences, roughly 13% of them detected only once. The ten largest clonotypes hold 11% to 15% of the sample.

Its CDR3 holds 17 amino acids, cysteine through phenylalanine. Only the CDR3 part of the read is kept: 51 bases, read in frame from the first base. Cut back by 1 base and 1 base, the V and J ends lie 16 bases apart. Per the germline V gene, MDHEN is the CDR1 and SYDVKM is the CDR2. This receptor was taken from an adult who was a healthcare worker with PCR-confirmed SARS-CoV-2 infection or an uninfected control (not recorded which). Recombination connected TRBV28 to TRBJ1-1; no D gene call is confident. Sequenced material: whole blood. The DNA sequence is given as TGTGCCAGCAGTTTATTTGGTGTGCGACATACGAACACTGAAGCTTTCTTT. The encoded protein is CASSLFGVRHTNTEAFF.